Below, 31 T cell receptor beta chains from the same sample are listed, as sequenced in a study of blood T cell repertoires in COVID-19. Method: immunoSEQ multiplex PCR; TCRdb's copy keeps in-frame clones and lacks some. This sample has fewer than 450,000 clones, with 88% found just once. The sequenced sample consisted of PBMCs or T cells enriched from blood (not recorded which). All receptors derive from a middle-aged woman with acute COVID-19.

This sequence joins TRBV19 and TRBJ1-5, with a weak D call TRBD1 (6 bases). Germline-derived CDR1 and CDR2 are LNHDA and SQIVND (reference sequence). V lost 7 bases and J 0 bases, leaving 13 bases between the germline ends. CDR3 length: 15 residues. The CDR3 reads CASTQGHYSNQPQHF. The DNA for the CDR3 is TGTGCCAGTACGCAGGGACACTATAGCAATCAGCCCCAGCATTTT.

The chain recombines TRBV2 with TRBJ1-3; D might be TRBD1 (6 bases). The CDR3 contains 19 residues. The V gene lost 3 bases and the J gene lost 4 bases, with 25 bases spanning the gap. From germline, CDR1 is SNHLY and CDR2 FYNNEI. In DNA, the CDR3 is TGTGCCAGCAGTGATAAGCGGGGGGCGAACCTTCTACCGGGAAACACCATATATTTT. Amino acid sequence: CASSDKRGANLLPGNTIYF.

The CDR3 here is CASSSQPGQGAPEAFF. Written as DNA, the CDR3 is TGTGCCAGCAGTTCCCAGCCGGGACAGGGGGCTCCTGAAGCTTTCTTT. The chain is built from TRBV6-5 and TRBJ1-1, with TRBD1 matching over 12 bases. V trimming: 4 bases; J trimming: 6 bases; junction bases outside the gene matches: 9. CDR3 length: 16 amino acids. Germline assignment: CDR1 MNHEY and CDR2 SVGAGI.

The chain carries TRBV25-1 and TRBJ1-1; 9 positions match TRBD1. The CDR3 runs to 15 residues. Per germline, CDR1 MGHDK and CDR2 SYGVNS. Unmatched junction bases numbered 8, after V lost 2 bases and J lost 7 bases. The CDR3 loop is CASSEIDRGRGEAFF. DNA for the CDR3: TGTGCCAGCAGTGAAATAGACAGGGGGAGAGGTGAAGCTTTCTTT.

Points on this clone: At the DNA level, this CDR3 is encoded by other sequences in the same sample as well. This rearrangement joins TRBV5-1 to TRBJ2-5; D call uncertain. The CDR3 covers 12 residues. V was clipped by 4 bases and J by 3 bases, with 7 bases between them. The germline V gene encodes CDR1 SGHRS and CDR2 YFSETQ. Written as DNA, the CDR3 is TGCGCCAGCAGCCTCCAGAAAGAGACCCAGTACTTC. As protein: CASSLQKETQYF.

This chain connects TRBV19 to TRBJ1-2; 7 bases agree with TRBD1. The CDR3 length is 16 residues. Trimming at V came to 5 bases and at J to 4 bases, leaving 13 bases not matched to a gene. From germline, CDR1 is LNHDA and CDR2 SQIVND (reference sequence). The CDR3 coding sequence is TGTGCCAGTAGTTCCTTCGACAGGGCGTCCCTCTATGGCTACACCTTC. It codes for CASSSFDRASLYGYTF.

The rearrangement links TRBV2 to TRBJ1-2; TRBD1 aligns across 7 bases. Trimming cost V 3 bases and J 6 bases; bases outside gene matches: 7. CDR3 length equals 14 residues. The germline V gene encodes CDR1 SNHLY and CDR2 FYNNEI. The chain's CDR3 is CASSDPDRDHGYTF. Here the CDR3 DNA reads TGTGCCAGCAGTGATCCCGACAGGGACCATGGCTACACCTTC.

This sequence joins TRBV6-5 and TRBJ1-2; 7 nucleotides align to TRBD1. Losses at the gene ends were 6 bases for V and 5 bases for J; bases not matched to a gene: 6. The CDR3 sequence is 13 residues long. CDR1 and CDR2 from the germline V gene are MNHEY and SVGAGI. CDR3 nucleotide sequence: TGTGCCAGCAGGACAACAGGGGCTTATGGCTACACCTTC. Its protein is CASRTTGAYGYTF.

This clone was seen more than once but under ten times. Here the CDR3 reads CASSPMTVQETQYF. For the CDR3, the DNA is TGTGCCAGCTCCCCTATGACAGTCCAAGAGACCCAGTACTTC. This sequence joins TRBV18 and TRBJ2-5; maybe TRBD1 (5 bases). CDR1 is KGHSH, CDR2 LQKENI, per germline. This CDR3 is built from 14 residues. The V end was cut by 6 bases, the J end by 1 base, with 12 bases between.

The chain couples TRBV4-2 to TRBJ2-6, with a weak D call TRBD1 (5 bases). CDR3 length: 16 amino acids. The germline V gene encodes CDR1 LGHNA and CDR2 YNFKEQ. V gave up 0 bases and J gave up 13 bases, with 19 bases separating them. In nucleotides, the CDR3 is TGTGCCAGCAGCCAAGAACTGGGGCTATCGAGTGTGGTCCTGACTTTC. Protein sequence: CASSQELGLSSVVLTF.

On this clone itself: Other DNA sequences in the same sample also yield this CDR3. This chain links TRBV14 with TRBJ1-1; 9 bases align to TRBD1. This CDR3 region has 13 residues. Germline V gives CDR1 SGHDN, CDR2 FVKESK. The V and J ends lost 3 bases and 4 bases, in that order; junction bases with no gene match: 0. CDR3 DNA sequence: TGTGCCAGCAGCCAGACAGGGGGCACTGAAGCTTTCTTT. This encodes CASSQTGGTEAFF.

This chain uses TRBV5-1 with TRBJ1-3; D not resolved. V lost 3 bases to trimming and J lost 4 bases, with 5 bases between them. CDR3 length equals 12 residues. The germline CDR1 and CDR2 sequences are SGHRS and YFSETQ. CDR3 coding DNA: TGCGCCAGCAGCTCGCAGGGAAACACCATATATTTT. Amino acids: CASSSQGNTIYF.

J is TRBJ1-1 and V is TRBV10-3; 9 nucleotides match TRBD1. CDR1 and CDR2 (germline): ENHRY, SYGVKD. The CDR3 is 14 residues long. With V trimmed by 6 bases and J by 4 bases, 6 bases remained unmatched. DNA of the CDR3: TGTGCCATCAGCCCGGGACAGGGCGGCACTGAAGCTTTCTTT. Translating it yields CAISPGQGGTEAFF.

This clone was recorded a few times. The rearrangement joins TRBV4-2 to TRBJ1-2; D is possibly TRBD1 (6 bases). Trimming removed 2 bases at V and 0 bases at J, with 16 bases between. Germline V gene sequence: CDR1 LGHNA, CDR2 YNFKEQ. CDR3 length: 17 amino acids. The CDR3 DNA reads as TGTGCCAGCAGCCAAAGAGACAGGACACATTCTAACTATGGCTACACCTTC. Its protein is CASSQRDRTHSNYGYTF.

The J gene is TRBJ1-2, the V gene TRBV11-2; D unclear. Trimming stripped 4 bases from V and 0 bases from J, with 9 bases between. The germline V gene encodes CDR1 SGHAT and CDR2 FQNNGV. There are 14 residues in the CDR3. The CDR3, as DNA: TGTGCCAGCAGCTACGTAAGAGCTAACTATGGCTACACCTTC. Protein sequence: CASSYVRANYGYTF.

The chain couples TRBV7-8 to TRBJ2-5; maybe TRBD1 (6 bases). Trimming stripped 2 bases from V and 6 bases from J, with 16 bases between. The CDR3 runs 15 residues. Germline CDR1 and CDR2: SGHVS and FQNEAQ. In nucleotides, the CDR3 is TGTGCCAGCAGCTTAAGCGAACAGGGAATGCAGACCCAGTACTTC. This translates into CASSLSEQGMQTQYF.

The rearrangement links TRBV4-1 to TRBJ2-7, with TRBD1 as a possible D gene (5 bases). CDR3 length: 15 amino acids. The germline CDR1 and CDR2 sequences are MGHRA and YSYEKL. Trimming took 1 base from V and 5 from J, leaving 15 bases between them. CDR3 protein: CASSQAPQVSNEQYF. The CDR3 DNA sequence: TGCGCCAGCAGCCAAGCGCCACAGGTATCAAACGAGCAGTACTTC.

In this sample, this clone turned up once. The chain is built from TRBV12-2 and TRBJ1-2. TRBV12-2 is deemed a pseudogene. The CDR3 runs 20 residues. The CDR3 region is CASRLIGGSCYRQRGNGYTF. CDR3 bases: TGTGCAAGTCGCTTAATCGGGGGAAGTTGCTACCGCCAGAGGGGTAATGGCTACACCTTC.

The chain employs TRBV19 and TRBJ1-6; possibly TRBD1 for D (5 bases). Germline values: CDR1 LNHDA, CDR2 SQIVND (reference sequence). The CDR3 totals 13 residues. The V gene lost 10 bases and the J gene lost 6 bases, with 13 bases spanning the gap. CDR3 bases: TGTGCCACTGGGACTTCACCTAATTCACCCCTCCACTTT. Amino acids: CATGTSPNSPLHF.

The chain combines TRBV30 with TRBJ1-2, with TRBD1 identical over 10 bases. V shed 2 bases and J 8 bases; nucleotides not matched to a gene: 14. Germline-derived CDR1 and CDR2 are GTSNPN and SVGIG (reference sequence). The CDR3 spans 16 residues. The CDR3 reads CAWSKGSGQGMIGYTF. The CDR3 bases are TGTGCCTGGAGTAAAGGTTCGGGACAGGGGATGATAGGCTACACCTTC.

V gene TRBV14 combines with J gene TRBJ2-4; tentative D call: TRBD2 (5 bases). Germline values: CDR1 SGHDN, CDR2 FVKESK. V dropped 1 base and J dropped 6 bases, with 10 bases sitting between them. The CDR3 extends over 14 amino acids. The CDR3 loop is CASSQGAEGNIQYF. As DNA, the CDR3 is TGTGCCAGCAGCCAAGGAGCAGAGGGAAACATTCAGTACTTC.

This clone was recorded only once. The chain carries TRBV18 and TRBJ1-4; TRBD1 matches 7 bases. V gave up 6 bases and J gave up 0 bases; unmatched junction bases: 10. This CDR3 has 17 amino acids. The germline V gene has CDR1 KGHSH and CDR2 LQKENI. The CDR3 region has the DNA TGTGCCAGCTCTCGACAGGGTAGTTCTGCAACTAATGAAAAACTGTTTTTT. It translates to CASSRQGSSATNEKLFF.

The rearrangement links TRBV13 to TRBJ1-2, with D maybe TRBD1 (6 bases). The V end was cut by 4 bases, the J end by 8 bases, with 8 bases between. This CDR3 spans 11 amino acids. Per the germline V gene, CDR1 is PRHDT and CDR2 is FYEKMQ (reference sequence). The CDR3 loop reads CASSYRDGYTF. DNA of the CDR3: TGTGCCAGCAGCTACAGGGACGGCTACACCTTC.

The chain combines TRBV27 with TRBJ2-1, with 16 bases that match TRBD2. The CDR3 totals 18 residues. V dropped 7 bases and J dropped 5; count of bases not matched to a gene: 11. Germline V gene sequence: CDR1 MNHEY, CDR2 SMNVEV (reference sequence). CDR3 amino acids: CASTRGLAGGLRNNEQFF. The CDR3 DNA reads as TGTGCCAGCACCCGGGGACTAGCGGGGGGGCTGAGAAACAATGAGCAGTTCTTC.

This clone was seen only once. The chain uses TRBV4-2 and TRBJ2-2, with no clear D. The CDR3 is 12 residues long. V gave up 4 bases and J gave up 8 bases, with 8 bases separating them. Germline-derived CDR1 and CDR2 are LGHNA and YNFKEQ. CDR3 sequence: CASSPPLGELFF. In DNA form, the CDR3 reads TGTGCCAGCAGCCCCCCCCTAGGGGAGCTGTTTTTT.

This clone appeared a single time. The CDR3 region has the DNA TGTGCCGGACAAGAACAGGGACCTGAAGCTTTCTTT. Translated: CAGQEQGPEAFF. The chain employs TRBV2 and TRBJ1-1; a possible D gene is TRBD1 (6 bases). This CDR3 spans 12 amino acids. V was trimmed by 11 bases and J by 6 bases, leaving 16 bases between them. In germline, CDR1 is SNHLY, CDR2 FYNNEI.

The chain links TRBV5-1 to TRBJ1-1, with a weak D call TRBD1 (5 bases). This CDR3 has 15 amino acids. The germline V gene encodes CDR1 SGHRS and CDR2 YFSETQ. Trimming shortened V by 0 bases and J by 1 base, and 10 bases separated the two germline ends. DNA for the CDR3: TGCGCCAGCAGCTTGGTAGCAGGGTCGAACACTGAAGCTTTCTTT. This translates into CASSLVAGSNTEAFF.

The chain recombines TRBV18 with TRBJ1-1; D gene ambiguous. Per germline, CDR1 KGHSH and CDR2 LQKENI. Trimming removed 2 bases at V and 4 bases at J, with 8 bases between. This CDR3 is 13 amino acids long. CDR3 DNA sequence: TGTGCCAGCTCACCAAGCCACCTCACTGAAGCTTTCTTT. Amino acid sequence: CASSPSHLTEAFF.

J is TRBJ1-5 and V is TRBV2; D is unclear. Germline-derived CDR1 and CDR2 are SNHLY and FYNNEI. This CDR3 has 13 residues. Deletions cut 3 bases from V and 4 bases from J, with 7 bases between. This CDR3 is CASSDLRNQPQHF. CDR3 in DNA: TGTGCCAGCAGTGACTTGCGTAATCAGCCCCAGCATTTT. Variable domain in full (rest from reference TRBV2 and TRBJ1-5): EPEVTQTPSHQVTQMGQEVILRCVPISNHLYFYWYRQILGQKVEFLVSFYNNEISEKSEIFDDQFSVERPDGSNFTLKIRSTKLEDSAMYFCASSDLRNQPQHFGDGTRLSIL.

This chain links TRBV20-1 with TRBJ2-3; TRBD2 matches 9 bases. This CDR3 is 15 amino acids long. V was pared by 3 bases and J by 6 bases, with 10 bases of the junction left unmatched. Per the germline V gene, CDR1 is DFQATT and CDR2 is SNEGSKA (reference sequence). CDR3 sequence: CSASLSGGLSDTQYF. CDR3 DNA: TGCAGTGCTAGTCTTAGCGGGGGCCTGTCGGATACGCAGTATTTT.

The chain employs TRBV7-2 and TRBJ2-7, with 9 positions matching TRBD1. The germline V gene encodes CDR1 SGHTA and CDR2 FQGNSA. J gave up 3 bases and V 6 bases, and 6 bases lay outside the gene matches. This CDR3 has 14 residues. The CDR3 protein is CASRKGQGNYEQYF. Written as DNA, the CDR3 is TGTGCCAGCAGAAAAGGACAGGGGAACTACGAGCAGTACTTC.